The 13 T cell receptor gamma chains below were found in one sample sequenced in a study of gammadelta T cells in human blood. TCRdb re-called the RT-PCR reads via CATT. The sample carries under 200 gamma-chain clones, about an eighth recorded once. Sequenced input: Vgamma9Vdelta2 gamma-delta T cells from adult blood. The receptor source for this set is a human donor.

This clone counts as large. J is TRGJP1 and V is TRGV10. TRGV10 is classed as an ORF, of uncertain function. The CDR3 runs to 14 residues. J gave up 1 base and V 8 bases, and 5 bases lay outside the gene matches. The DNA of the CDR3 is TGTGCTGCGTGGGATAGTACCACTGGTTGGTTCAAGATATTT. It specifies CAAWDSTTGWFKIF.

This clone turned up a few times. TCRdb pairs this DNA with a much larger clone's protein that differs at residue 7, likely a read error; the protein shown was translated from the DNA. The chain uses TRGV2 and TRGJ1 or TRGJ2. Looked up from germline, CDR1 is EGSNGY and CDR2 is YDSYNSKV. The CDR3 totals 14 residues. Here the CDR3 reads CATWHGDPDYKKLF. CDR3 DNA: TGTGCCACCTGGCACGGGGACCCTGATTATAAGAAACTCTTT.

Concerning this clone: One base away lies a much larger clone, so this may be a sequencing read error. The V call is TRGV9, the J call TRGJP. CDR3 length: 17 residues. Germline assignment: CDR1 GITISATS and CDR2 ISYDGTV (reference sequence). The CDR3, as DNA: TGTGCCTTGTGGGAGGTGCTTGCCGAGTTGGACAAAAAAATCAAGGTATTT. Residues: CALWEVLAELDKKIKVF.

In its sample, this clone is large. J is TRGJP and V is TRGV9. The CDR3 is made up of 17 amino acids. Losses at the gene ends were 0 bases for V and 7 bases for J; bases not matched to a gene: 6. Germline CDR1 GITISATS, CDR2 ISYDGTV (reference sequence). As DNA, the CDR3 is TGTGCCTTGTGGGAGGTGCAACTGGAGTTGGGCAAAAAAATCAAGGTATTT. It specifies CALWEVQLELGKKIKVF.

This clone was detected a few times. This may stem from a read error, because a much larger clone lies one nucleotide away. Other DNA sequences in this sample translate to the same CDR3. The rearrangement joins TRGV9 to TRGJP. The germline V gene encodes CDR1 GITISATS and CDR2 ISYDGTV (reference sequence). CDR3 size: 18 residues. The CDR3 reads CALWEVRTQELGKKIKVF. Written as DNA, the CDR3 is TGTGCCTTGTGGGAGGTGAGAACCCAAGAGTTGGGAAAAAAAATCAAGGTATTT.

Relative to its sample, this clone is large. The chain combines TRGV9 with TRGJP. V lost 4 bases to trimming and J lost 7 bases; unmatched junction nucleotides: 7. CDR3 length: 16 amino acids. From germline, CDR1 is GITISATS and CDR2 ISYDGTV (reference sequence). CDR3 loop: CALWDPKELGKKIKVF. CDR3 bases: TGTGCCTTGTGGGACCCTAAGGAGTTGGGCAAAAAAATCAAGGTATTT.

The V call is TRGV9, the J call TRGJP. Germline CDR1 reads GITISATS; CDR2 reads ISYDGTV (reference sequence). Trimming at V came to 1 base and at J to 7 bases, leaving 7 bases not matched to a gene. This CDR3 is 17 amino acids long. The CDR3 DNA reads TGTGCCTTGTGGGAGGTTGGGTTCGAGTTGGGCAAAAAAATCAAGGTATTT. The encoded protein is CALWEVGFELGKKIKVF.

Sample share makes this clone large. V usage is TRGV9 and J usage is TRGJP. V was pared by 1 base and J by 7 bases, with 10 bases of the junction left unmatched. Germline V CDR1 and CDR2: GITISATS, ISYDGTV (reference sequence). This CDR3 region has 18 residues. The CDR3 DNA reads as TGTGCCTTGTGGGAGGTTATCTTTAAGGAGTTGGGCAAAAAAATCAAGGTATTT. It specifies CALWEVIFKELGKKIKVF.

In its sample, this clone is hyperexpanded. The V gene is TRGV9, the J gene TRGJP. This CDR3 has 17 residues. V was clipped by 0 bases and J by 7 bases; unmatched bases: 6. Germline V gene sequence: CDR1 GITISATS, CDR2 ISYDGTV (reference sequence). The CDR3 region has the DNA TGTGCCTTGTGGGAGGTGCTAGGTGAGTTGGGCAAAAAAATCAAGGTATTT. Translating gives CALWEVLGELGKKIKVF.

For this clone: A much larger clone lies one base from this, so it may be a read error. V is TRGV9 and J is TRGJP. From germline, CDR1 is GITISATS and CDR2 ISYDGTV (reference sequence). CDR3 length: 16 amino acids. V lost 0 bases to trimming and J lost 6 bases; unmatched junction nucleotides: 2. The CDR3 DNA is TGTGCCTTGTGGGAGGTGGGAGAGTTGGGCAAAAAAATCAAGGTATTT. Translation gives CALWEVGELGKKIKVF.

This clone is labeled large (0.1 to 1%). This chain uses TRGV9 with TRGJP. Trimming removed 6 bases from V and 4 bases from J; junction bases left unmatched: 3. Germline CDR1 reads GITISATS; CDR2 reads ISYDGTV (reference sequence). The CDR3 has 15 residues. The CDR3 DNA is TGTGCCTTGTGGACTCAAGAGTTGGGCAAAAAAATCAAGGTATTT. Encoded protein: CALWTQELGKKIKVF.

Of note for this clone: A far larger clone is a single base away, which makes a read error likely. Other DNA sequences in the sample encode the same CDR3. The chain combines TRGV9 with TRGJP. The V gene's germline CDR1 is GITISATS and CDR2 ISYDGTV (reference sequence). The CDR3 extends over 18 amino acids. The CDR3 loop is CALWDPGRSELGKKIKVF. DNA of the CDR3: TGTGCCTTGTGGGACCCCGGGAGAAGCGAGTTAGGCAAAAAAATCAAGGTATTT.

To note about this clone: A read error may be the cause here, since a much bigger clone is one base away. The same CDR3 is also encoded by other DNA sequences in this sample. V and J are TRGV9 and TRGJP. J was trimmed by 6 bases and V by 1 base; bases with no gene match: 3. CDR1 is GITISATS and CDR2 is ISYDGTV in the germline V gene (reference sequence). The length of the CDR3 is 16 residues. CDR3 DNA sequence: TGTGCCTTGTGGGAGGTACGAGAGTTGGGCAAAAAAATCAAGGTATTT. Translating gives CALWEVRELGKKIKVF.